This T cell receptor (beta chain) emerged from a study of T-cell reconstitution after alpha-beta-depleted transplantation in children. Preparing the TCRbeta library involved the use of unique molecular identifiers. TCRdb re-analysed the PCR reads in MiXCR, keeping a single row per CDR3 protein. This sample has about 640,000 distinct CDR3 sequences; 10% to 15% occur once, and the top ten carry around 2.2%. This clonotype was detected only a few times. Its antigen is still unknown. Notes on the study in general: Newly made T cells mostly supplied T-cell counts and diversity one year after transplant. Several hundred expanded graft clones reportedly supplied alpha-beta T cells about two months after transplant. Some patients showed high day-60 TCRbeta diversity, which derived from surviving recipient T cells and thymic progenitors.

The CDR3 is 17 amino acids. Germline V CDR1 and CDR2: SGHNT, YENEEA. The trim removed 4 bases at V and 5 bases at J, leaving 13 bases unmatched. Sequenced here: PBMCs, mostly from graft donor cells, sampled 360 days after TCRalphabeta/CD19-depleted stem cell transplant. V gene TRBV11-3 combines with J gene TRBJ2-1; 8 bases align to TRBD1. The clonotype comes from a male patient under 18 who had a stem cell transplant for acute myeloid leukemia, so the T cells may come from the graft donor. The CDR3 bases are TGTGCCAGCAGCTCCCCCCGGGGGACAGGTGCTCACAATGAGCAGTTCTTC. Its translation: CASSSPRGTGAHNEQFF.